This TCR beta chain was retrieved from a study of T cells in Graves' hyperthyroidism and ophthalmopathy. The investigators amplified TCR beta CDR3 regions from RNA transcripts. With the HTBI primer set, the TCR CDR3 went through a first round of RT-PCR. TCRdb re-analysed the multiplex PCR reads in MiXCR, keeping a single row per CDR3 protein. The table shows about 350,000 distinct CDR3 sequences, with roughly 13% occurring only once. V shed 10 bases and J shed 0 bases, with 15 bases lying between them. The CDR3 is made up of 14 amino acids. The germline CDR1 and CDR2 sequences are MDHEN and SYDVKM. The hyperthyroidism was newly diagnosed and had lasted under 2 months; the patients were aged 18 to 65. PBMCs stemmed from less than 13 ml fresh peripheral blood. As concerns this clonotype: Antigen specificity is unknown.

Study findings and constraints: Blood also contained most expanded thyroid clonotypes above 0.001.

Sequences were obtained from blood. The chain recombines TRBV28 with TRBJ1-2; TRBD1 is a possible D gene (5 bases). The source is a woman in her 30s with Graves' hyperthyroidism. For the CDR3, the DNA is TGTGCCACCGAGGGAGGGGTGACTAACTATGGCTACACCTTC. Translating it yields CATEGGVTNYGYTF.